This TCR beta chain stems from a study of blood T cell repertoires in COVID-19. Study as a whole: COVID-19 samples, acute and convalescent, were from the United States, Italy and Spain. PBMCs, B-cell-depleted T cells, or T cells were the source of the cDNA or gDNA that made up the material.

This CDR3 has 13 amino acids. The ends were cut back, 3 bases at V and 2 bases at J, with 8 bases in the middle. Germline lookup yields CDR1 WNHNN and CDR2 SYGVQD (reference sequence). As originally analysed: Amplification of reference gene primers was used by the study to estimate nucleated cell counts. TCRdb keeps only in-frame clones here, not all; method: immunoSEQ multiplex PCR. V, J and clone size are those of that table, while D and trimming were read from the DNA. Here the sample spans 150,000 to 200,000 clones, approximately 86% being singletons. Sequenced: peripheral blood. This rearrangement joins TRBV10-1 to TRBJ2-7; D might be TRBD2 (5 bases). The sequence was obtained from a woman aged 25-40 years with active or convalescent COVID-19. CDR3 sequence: CASSDHGTYEQYF. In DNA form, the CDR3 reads TGCGCCAGCAGTGATCACGGGACCTACGAGCAGTACTTC.